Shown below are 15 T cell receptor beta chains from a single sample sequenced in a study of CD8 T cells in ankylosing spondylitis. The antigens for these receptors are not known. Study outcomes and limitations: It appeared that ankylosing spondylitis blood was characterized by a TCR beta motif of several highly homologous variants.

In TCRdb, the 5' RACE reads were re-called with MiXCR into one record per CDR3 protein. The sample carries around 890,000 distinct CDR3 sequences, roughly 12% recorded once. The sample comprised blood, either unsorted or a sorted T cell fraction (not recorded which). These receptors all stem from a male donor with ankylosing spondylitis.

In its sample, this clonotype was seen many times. The CDR3, as DNA: TGTGCCACCAGCAGAGATGTGGCGGGGGGCTACAATGAGCAGTTCTTC. It is translated as CATSRDVAGGYNEQFF. The V and J genes are TRBV15 and TRBJ2-1; 8 nucleotides align to TRBD2. Germline V CDR1 and CDR2: LNHNV, YYDKDF (reference sequence). CDR3 length equals 16 residues. The junction had 4 bases not matched to a gene; V was cut back by 0 bases and J by 3 bases.

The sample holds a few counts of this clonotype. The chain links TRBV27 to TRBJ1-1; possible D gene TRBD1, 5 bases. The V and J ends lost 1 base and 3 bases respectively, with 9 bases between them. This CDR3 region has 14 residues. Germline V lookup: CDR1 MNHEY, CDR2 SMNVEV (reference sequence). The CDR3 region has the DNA TGTGCCAGCAGTTTATTCAGGGCCCACACTGAAGCTTTCTTT. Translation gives CASSLFRAHTEAFF.

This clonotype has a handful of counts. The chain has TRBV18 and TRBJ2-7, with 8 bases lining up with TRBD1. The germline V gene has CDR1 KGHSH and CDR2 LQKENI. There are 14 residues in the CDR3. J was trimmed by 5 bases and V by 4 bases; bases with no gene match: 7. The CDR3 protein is CASSRTGLGDEQYF. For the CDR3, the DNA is TGTGCCAGCTCACGGACAGGGTTGGGGGACGAGCAGTACTTC.

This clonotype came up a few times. CDR3 region: CASREGNANSPLHF. DNA of the CDR3: TGTGCCAGCAGAGAGGGGAATGCCAATTCACCCCTCCACTTT. This chain links TRBV6-1 with TRBJ1-6; a possible D gene is TRBD1 (5 bases). The CDR3 totals 14 residues. Looked up from germline, CDR1 is MNHNS and CDR2 is SASEGT. The germline V and J ends were trimmed by 6 bases and 7 bases, with 13 bases remaining between them.

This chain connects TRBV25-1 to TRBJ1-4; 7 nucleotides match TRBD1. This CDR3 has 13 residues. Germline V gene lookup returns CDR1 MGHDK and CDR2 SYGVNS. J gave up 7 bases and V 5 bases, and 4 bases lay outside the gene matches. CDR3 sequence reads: CASSLQGVEKLFF. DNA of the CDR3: TGTGCCAGCAGTCTTCAGGGGGTTGAAAAACTGTTTTTT.

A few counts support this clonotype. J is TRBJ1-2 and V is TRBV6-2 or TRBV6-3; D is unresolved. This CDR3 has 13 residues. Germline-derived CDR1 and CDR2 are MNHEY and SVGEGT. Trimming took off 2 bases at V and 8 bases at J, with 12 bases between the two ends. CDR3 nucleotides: TGTGCCAGCAGTTACCCCCTGACGCAAGGCTACACCTTC. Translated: CASSYPLTQGYTF.

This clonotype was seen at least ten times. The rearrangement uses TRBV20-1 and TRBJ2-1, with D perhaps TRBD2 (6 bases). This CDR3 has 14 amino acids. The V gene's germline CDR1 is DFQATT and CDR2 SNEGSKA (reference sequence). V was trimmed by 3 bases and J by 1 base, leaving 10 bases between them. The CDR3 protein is CSASGRRSYNEQFF. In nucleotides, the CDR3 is TGCAGTGCTAGCGGGAGAAGGTCCTACAATGAGCAGTTCTTC.

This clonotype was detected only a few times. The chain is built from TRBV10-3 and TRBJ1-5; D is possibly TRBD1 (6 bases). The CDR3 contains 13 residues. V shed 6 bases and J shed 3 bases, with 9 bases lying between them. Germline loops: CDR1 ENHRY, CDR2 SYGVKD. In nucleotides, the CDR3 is TGTGCCATCAGGAGGGGGTTCAATCAGCCCCAGCATTTT. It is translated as CAIRRGFNQPQHF.

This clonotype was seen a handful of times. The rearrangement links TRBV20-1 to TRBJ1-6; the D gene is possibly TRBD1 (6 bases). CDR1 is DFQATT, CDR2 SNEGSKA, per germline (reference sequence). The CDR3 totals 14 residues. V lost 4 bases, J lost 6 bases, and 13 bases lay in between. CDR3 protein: CSAKEQGPNSPLHF. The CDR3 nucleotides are TGCAGTGCTAAGGAACAGGGACCTAATTCACCCCTCCACTTT.

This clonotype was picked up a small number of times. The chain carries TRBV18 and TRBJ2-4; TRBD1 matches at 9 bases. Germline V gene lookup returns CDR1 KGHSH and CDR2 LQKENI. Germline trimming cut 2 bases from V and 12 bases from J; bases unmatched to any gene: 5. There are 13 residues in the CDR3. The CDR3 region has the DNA TGTGCCAGCTCACCAGACAGGGGGGCAACTCAGTACTTC. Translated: CASSPDRGATQYF.

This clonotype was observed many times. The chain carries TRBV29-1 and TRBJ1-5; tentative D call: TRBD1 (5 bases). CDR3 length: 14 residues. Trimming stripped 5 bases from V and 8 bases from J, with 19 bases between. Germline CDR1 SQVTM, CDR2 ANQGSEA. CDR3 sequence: CSVRSGRAEEPQHF. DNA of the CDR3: TGCAGCGTTAGGTCAGGGCGCGCGGAGGAGCCCCAGCATTTT.

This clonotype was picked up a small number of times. CDR3 region: CSARDASQPKNIQYF. The DNA of the CDR3 is TGCAGTGCTAGAGATGCCTCCCAGCCCAAAAACATTCAGTACTTC. The chain links TRBV20-1 to TRBJ2-4; no reliable D call. The ends were cut back, 0 bases at V and 2 bases at J, with 11 bases in the middle. The CDR3 sequence is 15 residues long. Germline-derived CDR1 and CDR2 are DFQATT and SNEGSKA (reference sequence).

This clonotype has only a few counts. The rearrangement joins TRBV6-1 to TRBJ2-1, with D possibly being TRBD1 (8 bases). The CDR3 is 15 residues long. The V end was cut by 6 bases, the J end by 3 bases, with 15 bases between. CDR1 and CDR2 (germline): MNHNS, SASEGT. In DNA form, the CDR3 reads TGTGCCAGCAGAGATAACAGGGGGGGCTACAATGAGCAGTTCTTC. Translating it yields CASRDNRGGYNEQFF.

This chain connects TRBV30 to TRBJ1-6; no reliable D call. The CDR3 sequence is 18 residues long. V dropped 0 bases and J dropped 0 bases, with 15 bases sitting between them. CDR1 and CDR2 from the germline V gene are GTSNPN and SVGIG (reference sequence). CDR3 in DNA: TGTGCCTGGAGTGTAGGCACACCGGTATTCTCCTATAATTCACCCCTCCACTTT. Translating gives CAWSVGTPVFSYNSPLHF. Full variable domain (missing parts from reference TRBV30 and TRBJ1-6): SQTIHQWPATLVQPVGSPLSLECTVEGTSNPNLYWYRQAAGRGLQLLFYSVGIGQISSEVPQNLSASRPQDRQFILSSKKLLLSDSGFYLCAWSVGTPVFSYNSPLHFGNGTRLTVT.

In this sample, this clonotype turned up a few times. The CDR3 is CSGGRPYGTQYF. DNA of the CDR3: TGCAGTGGCGGGAGGCCCTATGGGACCCAGTACTTC. The chain links TRBV20-1 to TRBJ2-5, with TRBD2 matching 8 bases. The CDR3 loop spans 12 amino acids. From germline, CDR1 is DFQATT and CDR2 SNEGSKA (reference sequence). V was clipped by 7 bases and J by 7 bases; unmatched bases: 8.